This T cell receptor beta chain was found in a study of cytomegalovirus exposure and HLA in healthy donors. V was pared by 5 bases and J by 0 bases, with 7 bases between. The CDR3 is 13 amino acids. Germline V gene data show CDR1 as SGHAT and CDR2 as FQNNGV. Healthy bone marrow donors made up the cohort. To note about this clone: The antigen remains undetermined.

Study-level results: With further analysis later on, most CMV-associated TCR beta chains appeared HLA-restricted.

The PCR was carried out with 60 Vbeta primers and 13 Jbeta primers. Only in-frame clones appear in the TCRdb table, and some are missing; sequencing was by immunoSEQ multiplex PCR. This table has about 90,000 clones, about 70% appearing once. This receptor was obtained from a man in his thirties or forties in good health and CMV-seronegative. The specimen sequenced was PBMCs. The V gene is TRBV11-2, the J gene TRBJ1-2; D not certain. The CDR3 coding sequence is TGTGCCAGCAGCGCTACAGCTAACTATGGCTACACCTTC. Translating it yields CASSATANYGYTF. Full variable domain (outside the CDR3, taken from reference TRBV11-2 and TRBJ1-2): EAGVAQSPRYKIIEKRQSVAFWCNPISGHATLYWYQQILGQGPKLLIQFQNNGVVDDSQLPKDRFSAERLKGVDSTLKIQPAKLEDSAVYLCASSATANYGYTFGSGTRLTVV.